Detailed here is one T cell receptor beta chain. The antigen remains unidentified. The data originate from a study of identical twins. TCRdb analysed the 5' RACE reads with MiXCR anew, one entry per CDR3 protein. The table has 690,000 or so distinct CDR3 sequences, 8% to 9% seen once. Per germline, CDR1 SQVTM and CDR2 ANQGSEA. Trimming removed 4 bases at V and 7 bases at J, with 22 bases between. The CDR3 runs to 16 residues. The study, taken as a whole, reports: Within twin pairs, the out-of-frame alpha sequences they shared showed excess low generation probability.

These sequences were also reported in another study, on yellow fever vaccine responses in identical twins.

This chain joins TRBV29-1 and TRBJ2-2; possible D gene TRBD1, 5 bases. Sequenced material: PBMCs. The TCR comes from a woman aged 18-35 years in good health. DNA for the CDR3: TGCAGCGTTGCCCACAACCCAGGGCTTGGGGTCGGGGAGCTGTTTTTT. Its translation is CSVAHNPGLGVGELFF.